The source of this T cell receptor beta chain is a study of blood T cell repertoires in COVID-19. Recruits, aged about 18 to 100 years, lived in 25 or so US areas. Original processing methods: For nucleated cells, counts were estimated from reference gene primer amplification. Clones were read by immunoSEQ multiplex PCR, and TCRdb kept only the in-frame ones, dropping some. The V and J calls and the clone size are those of that table, but D and trimming were determined from the DNA. Of about 210,000 clones in the sample, 88% are singletons; the top ten hold approximately 2.5%. The CDR3 has 15 residues. Trimming removed 0 bases from V and 6 bases from J, with 15 bases in between. Germline CDR1 and CDR2: SGHDT and YYEEEE.

This chain connects TRBV5-6 to TRBJ1-2; the D gene is possibly TRBD1 (5 bases). Sequencing was done on a sample of PBMCs or T cells enriched from blood (not recorded which). This receptor was obtained from a woman aged 40 to 50 with acute COVID-19. The CDR3 loop is CASSLGPGGKHGYTF. CDR3 bases: TGTGCCAGCAGCTTGGGCCCGGGGGGGAAGCATGGCTACACCTTC.